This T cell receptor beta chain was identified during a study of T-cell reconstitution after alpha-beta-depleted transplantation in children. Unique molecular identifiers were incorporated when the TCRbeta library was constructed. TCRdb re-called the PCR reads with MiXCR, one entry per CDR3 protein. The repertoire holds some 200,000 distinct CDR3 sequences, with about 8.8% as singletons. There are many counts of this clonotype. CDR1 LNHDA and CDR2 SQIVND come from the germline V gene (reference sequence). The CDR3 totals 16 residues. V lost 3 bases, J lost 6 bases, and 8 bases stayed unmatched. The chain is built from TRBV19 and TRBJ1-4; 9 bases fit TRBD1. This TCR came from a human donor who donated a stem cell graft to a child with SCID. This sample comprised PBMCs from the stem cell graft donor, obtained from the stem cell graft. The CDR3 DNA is TGTGCCAGTAGTATCATCGGGACAGGGACAGATGAAAAACTGTTTTTT. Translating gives CASSIIGTGTDEKLFF.